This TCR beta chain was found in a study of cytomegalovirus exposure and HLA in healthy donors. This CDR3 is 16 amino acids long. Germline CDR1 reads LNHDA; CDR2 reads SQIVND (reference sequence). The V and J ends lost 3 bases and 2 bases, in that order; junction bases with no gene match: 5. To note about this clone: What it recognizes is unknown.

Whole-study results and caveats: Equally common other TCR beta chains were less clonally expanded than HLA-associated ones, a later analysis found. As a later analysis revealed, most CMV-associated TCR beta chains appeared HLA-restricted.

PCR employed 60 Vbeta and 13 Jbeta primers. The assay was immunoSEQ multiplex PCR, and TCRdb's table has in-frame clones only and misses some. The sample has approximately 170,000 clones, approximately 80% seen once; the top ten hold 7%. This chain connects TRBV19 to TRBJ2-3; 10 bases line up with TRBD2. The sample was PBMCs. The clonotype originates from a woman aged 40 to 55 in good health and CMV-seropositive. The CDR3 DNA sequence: TGTGCCAGTAGTATTCCTAGCGGGGGCATCACAGATACGCAGTATTTT. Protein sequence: CASSIPSGGITDTQYF.